This passage covers 7 T cell receptor beta chains from one sample sequenced in a study of shared clonotypes between healthy human individuals. The method was immunoSEQ multiplex PCR; TCRdb's version includes in-frame clones alone and lacks a portion of them. The sample lists about 79,000 clones, 60% to 80% seen once, with over 50% in the top ten. Sequencing was carried out using memory CD8+ T cells sorted from blood. Sample subset: CD45RO+ cells pooled with CCR7-negative TemRA cells. The source is a young man in good health.

V usage is TRBV28 and J usage is TRBJ2-7, with 7 bases fitting TRBD1. V lost 5 bases to trimming and J lost 2 bases; unmatched junction nucleotides: 3. The CDR3 length is 13 residues. Germline V gives CDR1 MDHEN, CDR2 SYDVKM. DNA of the CDR3: TGTGCCAGCAGTGCCGGGACAGCCTACGAGCAGTACTTC. Translated: CASSAGTAYEQYF.

This clone was picked up a small number of times. This chain links TRBV28 with TRBJ1-3, with D maybe TRBD1 (6 bases). The CDR3 runs 16 residues. Per the germline V gene, CDR1 is MDHEN and CDR2 is SYDVKM. Trimming shortened V by 5 bases and J by 3 bases, and 17 bases separated the two germline ends. CDR3 protein: CASSPTSGGRGNTIYF. DNA for the CDR3: TGTGCCAGCAGTCCCACCTCGGGGGGGCGTGGAAACACCATATATTTT.

The CDR3 sequence: CASSAETYEQYF. The CDR3 DNA reads TGTGCCAGCAGTGCAGAAACCTACGAGCAGTACTTC. The genes are TRBV28 and TRBJ2-7, with D uncertain. This CDR3 spans 12 amino acids. V lost 5 bases to trimming and J lost 2 bases, with 7 bases between them. Germline V gene data show CDR1 as MDHEN and CDR2 as SYDVKM.

This clone was found a few times. V is TRBV5-5 and J is TRBJ1-5, with D uncertain. Germline loops: CDR1 SGHKS, CDR2 YYEKEE (reference sequence). This CDR3 comprises 16 residues. The ends were cut back, 2 bases at V and 2 bases at J, with 14 bases in the middle. CDR3 sequence (DNA): TGTGCCAGCAGCTTTACCTTGATCAGTGGCAATCAGCCCCAGCATTTT. Its translation: CASSFTLISGNQPQHF.

The gene calls are TRBV5-5 and TRBJ2-5; 11 bases line up with TRBD2. This CDR3 region has 15 residues. CDR1 and CDR2 from the germline V gene are SGHKS and YYEKEE (reference sequence). With V trimmed by 6 bases and J by 5 bases, 9 bases remained unmatched. The CDR3 loop is CASTLTLAGGETQYF. For the CDR3, the DNA is TGTGCCAGCACCCTGACCCTAGCGGGAGGCGAGACCCAGTACTTC.

The V and J genes are TRBV28 and TRBJ1-3; 7 positions match TRBD1. This CDR3 is 15 amino acids long. Germline V gene data show CDR1 as MDHEN and CDR2 as SYDVKM. V shed 4 bases, J shed 1 base, and the junction held 4 bases outside the gene matches. CDR3 residues: CASSSDRESGNTIYF. In DNA form, the CDR3 reads TGTGCCAGCAGTTCCGACAGGGAGTCTGGAAACACCATATATTTT.

The rearrangement joins TRBV7-2 to TRBJ2-3, with a tentative D call TRBD2 (5 bases). The CDR3 sequence is 14 residues long. V lost 9 bases and J 4 bases, leaving 17 bases between the germline ends. CDR1 and CDR2 (germline): SGHTA, FQGNSA. This CDR3 reads CASHQAGTADTQYF. CDR3 DNA: TGTGCCAGTCACCAGGCGGGTACAGCAGATACGCAGTATTTT.